A selection of T cell receptor beta chains follows, all from one sample in a study of spatial heterogeneity in lung cancer. TCRdb redid the calling of the 5' RACE reads with MiXCR, one entry per CDR3 protein. The sample shows approximately 2,000 distinct CDR3 sequences, under 8.5% of them seen only once. Sample: lung tumor tissue, taken at surgery. Every receptor here comes from a male donor with early-stage non-small cell lung cancer. The CDR3 runs from the conserved cysteine through the conserved F or W. The D gene is left open where the match is weak. Not all rows give a size; the values are once, few, many and, for expanded clones, a class.

J gene: TRBJ1-4
D gene: .
clone size: medium-sized
V gene: TRBV5-1
CDR3 protein: CASSLVGSEKLFF
CDR3 DNA: TGCGCCAGCAGCTTGGTTGGGAGTGAAAAACTGTTTTTT

J gene: TRBJ2-1
D gene: .
clone size: large
V gene: TRBV20-1
CDR3 protein: CSASPGVNEQFF
CDR3 DNA: TGCAGTGCTAGCCCCGGGGTCAATGAGCAGTTCTTC

J gene: TRBJ1-2
D gene: .
clone size: medium-sized
V gene: TRBV3-1
CDR3 protein: CASSQEGEGHTF
CDR3 DNA: TGTGCCAGCAGCCAAGAAGGGGAAGGGCACACCTTC

J gene: TRBJ2-3
D gene: .
clone size: medium-sized
V gene: TRBV21-1
CDR3 protein: CASSKAERSTDTQYF
CDR3 DNA: TGTGCCAGCAGCAAAGCGGAACGGAGCACAGATACGCAGTATTTT

J gene: TRBJ1-5
D gene: TRBD1
clone size: many
V gene: TRBV15
CDR3 protein: CATSRGRQGVQPQHF
CDR3 DNA: TGTGCCACCAGCAGAGGTAGACAGGGGGTTCAGCCCCAGCATTTT

J gene: TRBJ2-7
D gene: .
clone size: few
V gene: TRBV9
CDR3 protein: CASSVGPLGEQYF
CDR3 DNA: TGTGCCAGCAGCGTAGGCCCCCTGGGGGAGCAGTACTTC

J gene: TRBJ2-7
D gene: .
clone size: once
V gene: TRBV5-6
CDR3 protein: CASSLAGLISYEQYF
CDR3 DNA: TGTGCCAGCAGCTTGGCGGGGCTTATTTCCTACGAGCAGTACTTC

J gene: TRBJ1-5
D gene: .
clone size: medium-sized
V gene: TRBV7-2
CDR3 protein: CASSTWAHLSNQPQHF
CDR3 DNA: TGTGCCAGCAGCACCTGGGCGCACCTAAGCAATCAGCCCCAGCATTTT

J gene: TRBJ2-5
D gene: TRBD1
clone size: medium-sized
V gene: TRBV9
CDR3 protein: CASSVVGTEETQYF
CDR3 DNA: TGTGCCAGCAGCGTAGTTGGGACAGAAGAGACCCAGTACTTC

J gene: TRBJ2-7
D gene: TRBD1
clone size: few
V gene: TRBV6-5
CDR3 protein: CASGGTGVTYEQYF
CDR3 DNA: TGTGCCAGCGGAGGGACAGGGGTTACCTACGAGCAGTACTTC

J gene: TRBJ2-6
D gene: TRBD2
clone size: medium-sized
V gene: TRBV4-2
CDR3 protein: CASSQDKVLAGAGANVLTF
CDR3 DNA: TGTGCCAGCAGCCAAGATAAGGTCCTAGCGGGAGCTGGGGCCAACGTCCTGACTTTC

J gene: TRBJ2-7
D gene: TRBD2
clone size: many
V gene: TRBV7-2
CDR3 protein: CASSPRGGDEQYF
CDR3 DNA: TGTGCCAGCAGCCCTCGCGGGGGGGATGAGCAGTACTTC

J gene: TRBJ1-2
D gene: TRBD1
clone size: .
V gene: TRBV9
CDR3 protein: CASSVKTGGSYGYTF
CDR3 DNA: TGTGCCAGCAGCGTGAAGACAGGGGGTAGCTATGGCTACACCTTC

J gene: TRBJ1-5
D gene: .
clone size: .
V gene: TRBV20-1
CDR3 protein: CSASIRGRDQPQHF
CDR3 DNA: TGCAGTGCTAGTATACGGGGAAGAGATCAGCCCCAGCATTTT

J gene: TRBJ1-5
D gene: .
clone size: .
V gene: TRBV6-1
CDR3 protein: CASSEDRGLLSNQPQHF
CDR3 DNA: TGTGCCAGCAGTGAAGATAGGGGCCTCCTTAGCAATCAGCCCCAGCATTTT

J gene: TRBJ2-1
D gene: .
clone size: .
V gene: TRBV11-2
CDR3 protein: CASSLRQGGAVGQFF
CDR3 DNA: TGTGCCAGCAGCTTACGGCAGGGGGGCGCGGTGGGGCAGTTCTTC

J gene: TRBJ2-2
D gene: .
clone size: medium-sized
V gene: TRBV6-1
CDR3 protein: CASKAGPNTGELFF
CDR3 DNA: TGTGCCAGCAAGGCTGGACCTAACACCGGGGAGCTGTTTTTT

J gene: TRBJ1-2
D gene: .
clone size: medium-sized
V gene: TRBV19
CDR3 protein: CASTYTGSHGYTF
CDR3 DNA: TGTGCCAGTACCTATACAGGGTCCCATGGCTACACCTTC

J gene: TRBJ2-7
D gene: .
clone size: medium-sized
V gene: TRBV18
CDR3 protein: CASSPGRGGSEQYF
CDR3 DNA: TGTGCCAGCTCACCGGGAAGGGGTGGTAGCGAGCAGTACTTC

J gene: TRBJ2-2
D gene: TRBD2
clone size: large
V gene: TRBV7-2
CDR3 protein: CASSSSGGYTGELFF
CDR3 DNA: TGTGCCAGCAGCTCATCGGGGGGTTACACCGGGGAGCTGTTTTTT

J gene: TRBJ2-7
D gene: TRBD1
clone size: medium-sized
V gene: TRBV12-3/TRBV12-4
CDR3 protein: CASSRGTGDMEYF
CDR3 DNA: TGTGCCAGCAGTAGGGGGACAGGGGATATGGAGTACTTC

J gene: TRBJ1-6
D gene: TRBD1
clone size: medium-sized
V gene: TRBV12-3/TRBV12-4
CDR3 protein: CASSSTGTNSPLHF
CDR3 DNA: TGTGCCAGCAGTTCGACAGGGACCAATTCACCCCTCCACTTT

J gene: TRBJ2-3
D gene: .
clone size: medium-sized
V gene: TRBV6-6
CDR3 protein: CASSPRGPDTQYF
CDR3 DNA: TGTGCCAGCAGTCCCCGGGGCCCAGATACGCAGTATTTT

J gene: TRBJ2-7
D gene: .
clone size: medium-sized
V gene: TRBV18
CDR3 protein: CASSPDRRNNEQYF
CDR3 DNA: TGTGCCAGCTCACCCGACAGGCGCAACAACGAGCAGTACTTC

J gene: TRBJ2-3
D gene: .
clone size: many
V gene: TRBV4-1
CDR3 protein: CASSLLGPLDTQYF
CDR3 DNA: TGCGCCAGCAGCCTTCTTGGACCCCTGGATACGCAGTATTTT

J gene: TRBJ2-6
D gene: .
clone size: medium-sized
V gene: TRBV28
CDR3 protein: CASSSPGSGANVLTF
CDR3 DNA: TGTGCCAGCAGTTCCCCGGGGTCTGGGGCCAACGTCCTGACTTTC